Included here is one T cell receptor beta chain sequence, with context. The antigen it binds to is not known. Base qualities are not at hand, and no much larger clone is one base apart. The immunoSEQ Assay was the method used to sequence TCRbeta CDR3 regions. After extraction, genomic DNA underwent amplification by bias-controlled multiplex PCR, followed by high-throughput sequencing. The study's own analysis went as follows. To quantify the absolute abundance of each unique TCRbeta CDR3 region, sequences were collapsed and filtered. T cell fraction was estimated by normalization of TCRbeta template counts to usable DNA, with usable DNA being measured through amplification of reference genes present in all nucleated cells. Repertoire TCRs were annotated as SARS-CoV-2-specific when V gene, CDR3 amino acid sequence and J gene were exactly matched to a known reactive TCR set. MIRA supplied the reference SARS-CoV-2 TCR set, which was filtered for enrichment in COVID-19-positive ImmuneCODE repertoires so that public or cross-reactive TCRs were removed. Using the MIRA antigens, annotated TCRs were further analysed by specific ORF or by position within an ORF. Breadth was defined as annotated unique rearrangements over total unique productive rearrangements; depth was the summed frequency of those rearrangements. Two-sided Wilcoxon rank-sum tests were used to compare TCR breadth between groups. TCRdb mirrors the immuneACCESS table, restricted to in-frame sequences. Some clones are absent from its copies; in checked studies, under half trace to an unresolved V gene, and the reason for the others is unknown. That table gives V, J and clone size, and the DNA gave D and trimming. In all, the sample holds 350,000 to 450,000 clones, and about 83% of those were seen once. The ten largest clones capture about 7.4% of the sample.

The data are from a study of Ad26.COV2.S vaccination and SARS-CoV-2 variants (dated by TCRdb to the early 2020s). As for the study more broadly: Vaccine-arm donors came from COV1001, a multicentre, randomized, double-blind, placebo-controlled phase I-IIa trial of Ad26.COV2.S in healthy adults. Participants in the trial were split at random into five groups of five each, receiving low-dose or high-dose Ad26.COV2.S once or twice, or else placebo on both occasions. Investigators remained blinded to trial group allocation during experiments and outcome assessment. TCRbeta repertoire sequencing was used to assess the specificity and breadth of SARS-CoV-2-reactive T cell receptors after Ad26.COV2.S vaccination. The TCR-sequenced set comprised about 32 samples: roughly 19 Ad26.COV2.S vaccine recipients, 5 placebo recipients and 8 SARS-CoV-2 convalescent individuals. Ad26.COV2.S was given intramuscularly at 5x10^10 or 1x10^11 viral particles, as a single shot or as two shots 56 days apart. The paper's findings and limits, for the study overall: Comparing responses between vaccine doses or regimens was not something the study was powered to do. Spike-specific TCR breadth was higher in Ad26.COV2.S recipients than in placebo recipients (P = 0.0014). After vaccination, spike-specific CD8+ and CD4+ T cell responses were reported to show substantial breadth. The authors noted that total T cell responses may have been underestimated by the TCR breadth and depth analyses. Vaccine and placebo recipients had similar non-spike TCR breadth, a finding consistent with the vaccine containing only spike.

CDR1 and CDR2, looked up from the germline V gene (reference sequence), are SGHNT and YYREEE. Reading from cysteine to phenylalanine, the CDR3 counts 16 amino acids. Here the CDR3 DNA is all that survives: 48 bases in frame from base 1. At the junction V is shortened by 5 bases and J by 2 bases; bases outside the gene matches: 7. The treatment or condition label, as the study defines it: around 19 received Ad26.COV2.S at low or high dose, single or two shots; several received placebo; per-sample allocation not given. For vaccine and placebo recipients, the sequenced repertoires came from samples collected on day 63 after the first injection. In Cohort 1b, 25 to 30 adults aged 18-55 years were enrolled at a single site in Boston, USA, between 29 July and 7 August 2020. As a vaccine, Ad26.COV2.S was a replication-incompetent adenovirus type 26 vector that expressed a prefusion-stabilized SARS-CoV-2 spike protein derived from the original Wuhan strain.

Source: peripheral blood, taken in a trial of Ad26.COV2.S vaccine versus placebo. Here the chain combines TRBV5-4 and TRBJ2-6, and TRBD1 matches 7 of the central bases. The TCR sequence derives from a person between 18 and 65 years old who received the Ad26.COV2.S COVID-19 vaccine or a placebo. Read as DNA, the sequence is TGTGCCAGCAGGAACGAACAGGGGACTGGGGCCAACGTCCTGACTTTC. The resulting protein is CASRNEQGTGANVLTF.